This is a list of T cell receptor beta chains from one sample in a study of T-cell memory formation after mild COVID-19. One entry per CDR3 protein results from TCRdb running MiXCR on the 5' RACE reads. Of 35,000 to 50,000 distinct CDR3 sequences detected, 5.5% to 8.5% appear once; the ten largest clones hold about 0.8%. The sequenced sample was PBMCs or a T cell subset sorted from them (not recorded which). The receptors were sampled from an adult who had mild COVID-19 (a few samples of this study predate the infection). Cell type and time point are not known. CDR3s include the opening cysteine and the closing phenylalanine or tryptophan. Each record gives: V gene, J gene, CDR3 protein.

TRBV11-2,TRBJ2-7,CASSYAGDLGQYF
TRBV20-1,TRBJ1-6,CSARGVLLNSPLHF
TRBV7-8,TRBJ2-5,CASGPSGTGKETQYF
TRBV25-1,TRBJ2-7,CASSEGGHRVSYEQYF
TRBV5-1,TRBJ1-4,CASSLRAQGAFNEKLFF
TRBV12-3/TRBV12-4,TRBJ2-5,CASSFGLTETQYF
TRBV25-1,TRBJ1-2,CASSDAGTGNYGYTF
TRBV30,TRBJ2-3,CAWSPLRMGSTDTQYF
TRBV7-3,TRBJ1-2,CASSLGQGPNYGYTF
TRBV19,TRBJ1-4,CASRPLAQTTTNEKLFF
TRBV5-5,TRBJ2-2,CASSLARLTGELFF
TRBV7-9,TRBJ1-1,CASSLGGIPYEAFF
TRBV5-1,TRBJ2-2,CASSPGHSTGELFF
TRBV7-2,TRBJ1-2,CASSRHRDPRGYTF
TRBV7-2,TRBJ2-1,CASSPWTSVNEQFF
TRBV7-2,TRBJ1-1,CASSSGVGLLNTEAFF
TRBV20-1,TRBJ2-1,CSAPRGSGQLFGNEQFF
TRBV13,TRBJ2-7,CASSLPGGSYEQYF
TRBV27,TRBJ2-2,CASSLSVASTGELFF
TRBV5-4,TRBJ2-3,CASSSRGGSTDTQYF
TRBV12-3/TRBV12-4,TRBJ2-3,CASSSGLAGTQYF
TRBV20-1,TRBJ2-5,CSARESRQIQETQYF
TRBV21-1,TRBJ1-1,CASSKMFPGAEAFF
TRBV24-1,TRBJ1-1,CATSEAERRRRLVGAFF
TRBV12-3/TRBV12-4,TRBJ1-2,CASSLDRGKSGYTF
TRBV27,TRBJ2-7,CASSLSGHEQYF
TRBV5-5,TRBJ2-1,CASSLGRNEQFF
TRBV6-2/TRBV6-3,TRBJ2-4,CASRAPGGRSTF
TRBV6-5,TRBJ2-2,CASSGASRTGELFF
TRBV20-1,TRBJ1-1,CSASRQKTEAFF
TRBV3-1,TRBJ1-3,CASTSTGVSGNTIYF
TRBV9,TRBJ2-1,CASSAGLADYNEQFF
TRBV27,TRBJ1-2,CASSLGGHGYTF
TRBV12-3/TRBV12-4,TRBJ2-5,CASSFGGETQYF
TRBV9,TRBJ2-7,CASSVGAGAGGRGYEQYF
TRBV11-1,TRBJ2-7,CASSPRDRTYEQYF
TRBV7-9,TRBJ1-6,CASSPNRDSPLHF
TRBV6-2/TRBV6-3,TRBJ1-5,CASSPVQGSQPQHF
TRBV5-1,TRBJ2-3,CASSLALHTDTQYF
TRBV7-9,TRBJ2-1,CASSETFKGASYNEQFF
TRBV12-3/TRBV12-4,TRBJ1-2,CASSSPQGGYTF
TRBV5-4,TRBJ1-4,CASSSPGGANEKLFF
TRBV7-2,TRBJ2-3,CASSFEGLSTDTQYF
TRBV7-9,TRBJ1-3,CASSLTGVTGNTIYF
TRBV3-1,TRBJ1-2,CASSRGQGSYTF
TRBV12-3/TRBV12-4,TRBJ2-7,CASRGLAGGAGYEQYF
TRBV10-3,TRBJ2-1,CATSGGSDEQFF
TRBV25-1,TRBJ2-7,CASIEEQGGSYEQYF
TRBV20-1,TRBJ2-7,CSARDALAGGLYEQYF
TRBV5-4,TRBJ2-5,CASSLALLETQYF